This T cell receptor (beta chain) was observed in a study of spatial heterogeneity in lung cancer. Study conclusions and caveats: Whereas they appeared in blood less at follow-up, ubiquitous expanded tumor TCRs appeared there more at resection.

From germline, CDR1 is SGHDN and CDR2 FVKESK. The CDR3 is 14 residues long. V lost 4 bases and J lost 4, with 14 bases in between. Time point given: sample taken at primary tumor resection. From tumor, nontumor lung or frozen PBMC, whole RNA was taken unsorted for sequencing. To note about this clonotype: Its antigen is not identified.

Each TCR cDNA molecule carried a unique molecular identifier. TCRdb redid the calling of the 5' RACE reads with MiXCR, one entry per CDR3 protein. The sample lists 65,000 to 85,000 distinct CDR3 sequences, 15% to 25% occurring once. The sample was PBMCs, taken at surgery. The source of this sequence is a male donor with early-stage non-small cell lung cancer. The V gene is TRBV14, the J gene TRBJ2-7, with TRBD1 as a possible D gene (5 bases). CDR3 in amino acids: CASSPDRARYEQYF. CDR3 DNA: TGTGCCAGCAGCCCTGACAGAGCCCGGTACGAGCAGTACTTC. The full variable domain, in which reference TRBV14 and TRBJ2-7 provide the parts outside the CDR3, is EAGVTQFPSHSVIEKGQTVTLRCDPISGHDNLYWYRRVMGKEIKFLLHFVKESKQDESGMPNNRFLAERTGGTYSTLKVQPAELEDSGVYFCASSPDRARYEQYFGPGTRLTVT.